This T cell receptor beta chain was identified during a study of spatial heterogeneity in lung cancer (dated by TCRdb to the late 2010s). About the study as a whole: More beta-chain than alpha-chain transcripts were consistently detected, likely reflecting higher beta-chain transcript abundance. TCR transcript counts in tumor regions correlated strongly with a T cell transcriptional module score from matched bulk RNA-seq. Nonsynonymous mutation counts, determined by whole-exome sequencing of tumor tissue, were related to TCR repertoire features. In non-small cell lung cancer, the study quantitatively compared TCR alpha and beta repertoires across several tumor regions, matched nontumor lung, and blood. In the raw uncorrected reads, each unique combination of TCR and UMI appeared more than ten times on average. Both alpha and beta chains were TCR-sequenced in around 220 tumor regions, roughly 70 matched nontumor lung samples and more than 50 PBMC samples obtained at surgery. Overall results and qualifications from the work: The tumor nonsynonymous mutation count correlated with the number of expanded alpha and beta TCRs within the tumor. Estimated TCR-seq coverage of tumor T cells was only around 7% for alpha chains and about 14% for beta chains. Additional single-cell paired TCR alpha and beta sequencing was considered necessary to confirm, at a functional level, the hypothesis that regional TCRs recognize regional mutations. The count of ubiquitous expanded TCRs correlated with the count of ubiquitous nonsynonymous mutations, and the count of regional expanded TCRs correlated with the count of regional nonsynonymous mutations.

As concerns this clonotype: It has no known antigen specificity. Base qualities are not provided; no much larger clone lies one nucleotide away.

The germline ends are 17 bases apart after V is trimmed by 4 bases and J by 11 bases. The CDR3 runs 13 amino acids, cysteine and phenylalanine included. Left in the record is the CDR3 DNA by itself, 39 bases read in frame from the first base. Sample time point, as interpreted from the label and publication: sample taken at primary tumor resection. Samples were obtained from approximately 72 patients with early-stage, untreated non-small cell lung cancer from the lung TRACERx cohort. Whole RNA extracted from tumor and nontumor lung tissue, or from cryopreserved PBMC samples, was used for TCR sequencing without cell sorting. Only patients for whom sufficient RNA was available from at least two tumor regions were selected for TCR sequencing. Before selection, tumor and adjacent nontumor lung specimens were reviewed by a lung pathologist. To prepare the library, 5' RACE was applied. The instrument was a NextSeq 500. The TCR library protocol attached a unique molecular identifier to each TCR cDNA molecule to allow correction of PCR and sequencing errors. From the authors' description of their analysis: TCR identification, UMI-based error correction and CDR3 extraction were all carried out with Decombinator tools. TCRs above a frequency of 2 per 1,000, corresponding to the top 1% of the tumor frequency distribution, were defined as expanded. Expanded tumor TCRs statistically deemed absent (corrected P<0.05) from at least one tumor region were classed as regional, and all other expanded tumor TCRs were classed as ubiquitous. Renyi diversity was calculated using the R vegan package after each repertoire was subsampled 100 times to 5,000 TCRs. CDR3 similarity networks were constructed using string-kernel similarity of amino acid triplets, with links drawn between CDR3s whose pairwise similarity was above 0.82. The raw public reads went through TCRdb reprocessing: fastp at Q25, MiXCR clone calling, in-frame beta chains kept. Rows merge per CDR3 protein into single entries with the most common DNA and genes. TCRdb assigned the V and J calls; the authors' analysis was not used. This sample comprises about 7,400 distinct CDR3 sequences, more than 13% of them detected only once. The ten largest clones take up 9% of the sample.

The rearranged chain carries TRBV12-3 or TRBV12-4 and TRBJ1-1; a tentative D match to TRBD1 spans 5 bases. The sequencing used lung tumor tissue, collected at surgery. The TCR sequence derives from a female donor with early-stage non-small cell lung cancer. The nucleotide sequence is given as TGTGCCAGCAGTTGGGGGGGAACTCCACGGGCTTTCTTT. Translated, it gives CASSWGGTPRAFF.